This T cell receptor beta chain was documented in a study of cytomegalovirus exposure and HLA in healthy donors. Overall study results and limits: TCR beta V- and J-gene trimming was later associated with a missense DCLRE1C variant.

Both 60 Vbeta primers and 13 Jbeta primers went into the PCR. Sequencing used immunoSEQ multiplex PCR; TCRdb keeps in-frame clones, though not all of them. Here the sample spans 200,000 to 250,000 clones, approximately 78% being singletons. Details on this clone: The antigen is not known.

Germline V gives CDR1 SGDLS, CDR2 YYNGEE. The length of the CDR3 is 13 residues. The ends were cut back, 0 bases at V and 4 bases at J, with 7 bases in the middle. This receptor was obtained from a male donor in good health and CMV-seronegative. The sequencing input was PBMCs. The chain has TRBV9 and TRBJ2-5, with D possibly TRBD2 on 5 matching bases. The chain's CDR3 is CASSVAGSETQYF. Here the CDR3 DNA reads TGTGCCAGCAGCGTAGCGGGATCAGAGACCCAGTACTTC.